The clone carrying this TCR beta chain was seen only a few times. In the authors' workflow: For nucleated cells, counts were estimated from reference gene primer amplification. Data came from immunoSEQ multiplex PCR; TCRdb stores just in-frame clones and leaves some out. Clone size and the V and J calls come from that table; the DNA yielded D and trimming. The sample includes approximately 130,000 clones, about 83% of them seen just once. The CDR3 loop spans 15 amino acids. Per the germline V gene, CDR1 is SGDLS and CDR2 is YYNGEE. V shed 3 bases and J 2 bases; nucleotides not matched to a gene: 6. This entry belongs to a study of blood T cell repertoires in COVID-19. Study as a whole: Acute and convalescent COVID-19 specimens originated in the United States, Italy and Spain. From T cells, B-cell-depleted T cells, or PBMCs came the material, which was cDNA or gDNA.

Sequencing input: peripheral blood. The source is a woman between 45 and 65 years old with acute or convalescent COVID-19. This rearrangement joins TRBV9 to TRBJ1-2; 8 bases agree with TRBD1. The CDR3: CASSGGDRRNYGYTF. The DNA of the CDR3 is TGTGCCAGCAGCGGGGGGGACAGGAGAAACTATGGCTACACCTTC.